The 8 T cell receptor beta chains reported below all come from one sample, sequenced in a study of sequential checkpoint blockade in melanoma. Treatment of the sample: randomized to nivolumab then ipilimumab (arm A) or the reverse (arm B). TCRdb's table, derived via immunoSEQ multiplex PCR, lists solely in-frame clones and lacks some. The sample yields just over 20,000 clones, 25% to 35% seen once. The sample consisted of tumor tissue (inferred from file names), taken from a patient given nivolumab and ipilimumab in sequence. The source is a human donor with melanoma.

The CDR3 DNA reads TGTGCCAGCAGCGTAGGGACCGGGACTACAAGCACAGATACGCAGTATTTT. It encodes CASSVGTGTTSTDTQYF. This sequence joins TRBV9 and TRBJ2-3, with 7 bases identical to TRBD2. Trimming cost V 0 bases and J 0 bases; bases outside gene matches: 7. Germline-derived CDR1 and CDR2 are SGDLS and YYNGEE. The CDR3 contains 17 residues.

The genes are TRBV9 and TRBJ2-2; tentatively, D is TRBD1 (6 bases). Deletions cut 2 bases from V and 1 base from J, with 9 bases between. Germline CDR1 is SGDLS and CDR2 is YYNGEE. The CDR3 contains 15 residues. CDR3 loop: CASSVQGMNTGELFF. CDR3 nucleotides: TGTGCCAGCAGCGTTCAGGGGATGAACACCGGGGAGCTGTTTTTT. The full variable domain, in which reference TRBV9 and TRBJ2-2 provide the parts outside the CDR3, is DSGVTQTPKHLITATGQRVTLRCSPRSGDLSVYWYQQSLDQGLQFLIQYYNGEERAKGNILERFSAQQFPDLHSELNLSSLELGDSALYFCASSVQGMNTGELFFGEGSRLTVL.

The chain is built from TRBV5-1 and TRBJ2-2; 8 bases match TRBD1. Germline V CDR1 and CDR2: SGHRS, YFSETQ. V gave up 5 bases and J gave up 0 bases; unmatched junction bases: 9. This CDR3 comprises 17 residues. The CDR3 region has the DNA TGCGCCAGCAGAGATGCTAGGGGACAGGCGAACACCGGGGAGCTGTTTTTT. It yields the protein CASRDARGQANTGELFF.

In this sample, this clone turned up a few times. The same CDR3 arises from other DNA sequences in this sample as well. The chain is built from TRBV6-8 and TRBJ2-7; 9 bases match TRBD1. The CDR3 runs to 14 residues. Per the germline V gene, CDR1 is MNHGY and CDR2 is SAAAGT. Trimming took 6 bases from V and 1 from J; bases not matched to a gene: 4. CDR3 loop: CASSRQGGSYEQYF. Here the CDR3 DNA reads TGTGCCAGCAGCCGACAGGGGGGGTCCTACGAGCAGTACTTC.

The chain carries TRBV23-1 and TRBJ2-7; tentative D call: TRBD1 (6 bases). TRBV23-1 is annotated as an ORF whose role is uncertain. The CDR3 spans 20 residues. V was cut by 6 bases and J by 5 bases, with 35 bases left in between. The CDR3 sequence is CASSRKVSQGITPGLDEQYF. The DNA for the CDR3 is TGCGCCAGCAGCCGCAAGGTGTCACAGGGTATCACCCCCGGGTTGGACGAGCAGTACTTC.

The gene calls are TRBV28 and TRBJ2-1, with D possibly matching TRBD2 (7 bases). Germline loops: CDR1 MDHEN, CDR2 SYDVKM. The CDR3 length is 16 residues. Trimming stripped 7 bases from V and 7 bases from J, with 23 bases between. The CDR3 DNA reads TGTGCCAGCATTCCCGGTCTGGGGGGAGGGGGTAATGAGCAGTTCTTC. It is translated as CASIPGLGGGGNEQFF. Full variable domain (rest looked up from reference TRBV28 and TRBJ2-1): DVKVTQSSRYLVKRTGEKVFLECVQDMDHENMFWYRQDPGLGLRLIYFSYDVKMKEKGDIPEGYSVSREKKERFSLILESASTNQTSMYLCASIPGLGGGGNEQFFGPGTRLTVL.

This clone has just a few counts. The genes are TRBV7-8 and TRBJ1-1, with D unclear. CDR1 SGHVS and CDR2 FQNEAQ come from the germline V gene. With 0 bases removed from V and 0 bases from J, the gap between germline ends came to 2 bases. This CDR3 has 13 amino acids. The CDR3 here is CASSLAMNTEAFF. The CDR3 nucleotides are TGTGCCAGCAGCTTAGCTATGAACACTGAAGCTTTCTTT.

This clone was counted once. The gene calls are TRBV19 and TRBJ1-5, with 9 bases fitting TRBD1. The germline CDR1 and CDR2 sequences are LNHDA and SQIVND (reference sequence). The CDR3 length is 16 residues. V lost 6 bases, J lost 0 bases, and 6 bases stayed unmatched. The DNA for the CDR3 is TGTGCCAGTAGCGCCGGGACAGGGTTTAGCAATCAGCCCCAGCATTTT. It is translated as CASSAGTGFSNQPQHF.